One sample yielded the 13 T cell receptor beta chains listed below, sequenced in a study of blood T cells in healthy people across ages. Combining a sample-barcoded 5' primer with a J-beta primer mix, a second PCR ran for about 6 to 12 cycles. TCRdb reprocessed the 5' RACE reads with MiXCR, giving one entry per CDR3 protein. Of 1 million or so distinct CDR3 sequences in the sample, 20% to 25% were seen once. A further study also used this sample, focusing on T cells of mothers and their children.

Sequencing used blood. All receptors derive from a girl aged 2-10 years in good health.

The chain's CDR3 is CASIPPFQETQYF. In nucleotides, the CDR3 is TGTGCCAGCATCCCCCCTTTTCAAGAGACCCAGTACTTC. The chain uses TRBV12-3 or TRBV12-4 and TRBJ2-5; D not certain. This CDR3 contains 13 residues. The germline V and J ends were trimmed by 7 bases and 2 bases, with 11 bases remaining between them.

In regard to this clonotype: At one of its ends the junction is not consistent with the germline gene, which may arise from a read error. The chain combines TRBV7-6 with TRBJ1-2; TRBD1 might be the D (5 bases). CDR1 and CDR2 from the germline V gene are SGHVS and FNYEAQ. CDR3 length: 13 residues. The DNA for the CDR3 is TGTGCCAGCAGCCTCGGGACGGCCAGTGAAGTCTCCTTC. This codes for CASSLGTASEVSF.

This clonotype has just a few counts. The gene calls are TRBV7-9 and TRBJ2-2; possibly TRBD2 for D (6 bases). Germline V lookup: CDR1 SEHNR, CDR2 FQNEAQ (reference sequence). The CDR3 is 15 amino acids. Trimming removed 8 bases from V and 2 bases from J, with 15 bases in between. The CDR3 region has the DNA TGTGCCAGCCCCGACGGGAGCGGTAACACCGGGGAGCTGTTTTTT. Translating gives CASPDGSGNTGELFF.

V usage is TRBV1 and J usage is TRBJ1-1; the D call of TRBD1 is as the table states it, not checked on the DNA. TRBV1 is a recognized pseudogene. This CDR3 has 17 residues. CDR3 amino acids: CTSSPTPERHRETEAFF. The CDR3 DNA reads as TGCACCAGCAGCCCAACCCCGGAGAGACACAGGGAGACTGAAGCTTTCTTT.

The J gene is TRBJ1-2, the V gene TRBV9; perhaps TRBD1 as D (5 bases). The CDR3 spans 15 residues. The V and J ends lost 3 bases and 7 bases respectively, with 19 bases between them. Germline CDR1 is SGDLS and CDR2 is YYNGEE. CDR3 sequence reads: CASSGGDGAPGGYTF. In DNA form, the CDR3 reads TGTGCCAGCAGCGGGGGGGACGGGGCCCCTGGTGGCTACACCTTC. The variable domain in full, completed from reference TRBV9 and TRBJ1-2, reads DSGVTQTPKHLITATGQRVTLRCSPRSGDLSVYWYQQSLDQGLQFLIQYYNGEERAKGNILERFSAQQFPDLHSELNLSSLELGDSALYFCASSGGDGAPGGYTFGSGTRLTVV.

This clonotype has a handful of counts. The rearrangement joins TRBV6-6 to TRBJ2-5, with a weak D call TRBD2 (7 bases). Matching the DNA end better, TRBJ2-7 makes the J call doubtful. Germline V CDR1 and CDR2: MNHNY, SVGAGI (reference sequence). The CDR3 consists of 14 residues. The CDR3 region is CASSYEGGRGEQYF. The DNA of the CDR3 is TGTGCCAGCAGTTACGAGGGGGGGCGCGGCGAGCAGTACTTC.

A word on this clonotype: A junction end diverges from the germline sequence, so it may reflect a read error. The chain joins TRBV3-1 to TRBJ1-4; no clear D gene. The CDR3 runs 16 residues. Germline V gene lookup returns CDR1 LGHDT and CDR2 YNNKEL (reference sequence). Written as DNA, the CDR3 is TGTGCCAGCAGCCACAACGAAAAAGTTCAAGGAGAAAAGCTGTTTTTT. The encoded protein is CASSHNEKVQGEKLFF. Full variable domain (rest looked up from reference TRBV3-1 and TRBJ1-4): DTAVSQTPKYLVTQMGNDKSIKCEQNLGHDTMYWYKQDSKKFLKIMFSYNNKELIINETVPNRFSPKSPDKAHLNLHINSLELGDSAVYFCASSHNEKVQGEKLFFGSGTQLSVL.

This sequence joins TRBV6-2 or TRBV6-3 and TRBJ1-1; the D gene is possibly TRBD1 (6 bases). Per the germline V gene, CDR1 is MNHEY and CDR2 is SVGEGT. The CDR3 sequence is 13 residues long. Trimming left V 7 bases short and J 2 bases short, with 11 bases between. The CDR3 DNA follows: TGTGCCAGCACATTGGGGGCTAACACTGAAGCTTTCTTT. Amino acid sequence: CASTLGANTEAFF.

This rearrangement joins TRBV10-3 to TRBJ2-5; 7 nucleotides align to TRBD1. The J call is doubtful: the DNA matches TRBJ2-7 better. The CDR3 covers 16 residues. CDR1 and CDR2 (germline): ENHRY, SYGVKD. This chain's CDR3 is CAISASLTGTGYEQYF. CDR3 DNA sequence: TGTGCCATCAGTGCTTCCTTGACAGGGACGGGCTACGAGCAGTACTTC.

This clonotype has a count of ten or more. The genes are TRBV20-1 and TRBJ2-5; 7 bases align to TRBD1. The CDR3 is 15 amino acids. Germline trimming cut 1 base from V and 1 base from J; bases unmatched to any gene: 6. CDR1 and CDR2 from the germline V gene are DFQATT and SNEGSKA (reference sequence). CDR3 bases: TGCAGTGCTAGAGCGACAGGGTGGTCCCAAGAGACCCAGTACTTC. Translation gives CSARATGWSQETQYF.

This chain links TRBV6-2 or TRBV6-3 with TRBJ2-1; 10 bases map to TRBD2. J was trimmed by 3 bases and V by 5 bases; bases with no gene match: 7. The CDR3 is 16 residues long. Germline CDR1 and CDR2: MNHEY and SVGEGT. The CDR3 region has the DNA TGTGCCAGCAGTGCCACTAGCGGGAATATCTACAATGAGCAGTTCTTC. It is translated as CASSATSGNIYNEQFF.

The chain employs TRBV20-1 and TRBJ2-7; TRBD2 agrees at 12 bases. Germline V CDR1 and CDR2: DFQATT, SNEGSKA (reference sequence). V shed 2 bases and J 5 bases; nucleotides not matched to a gene: 4. The CDR3 runs to 14 residues. This CDR3 is CSARSSGRGNEQYF. For the CDR3, the DNA is TGCAGTGCTAGATCTAGCGGGAGGGGTAACGAGCAGTACTTC.

This clonotype was detected a few times. V gene TRBV18 combines with J gene TRBJ1-6; no reliable D call. Germline values: CDR1 KGHSH, CDR2 LQKENI. Between the trimmed V and J ends, which lost 0 bases and 12 bases, there was a span of 9 bases. The CDR3 is 13 amino acids. The CDR3 is CASSPPPPVPLHF. In nucleotides, the CDR3 is TGTGCCAGCTCACCACCACCACCAGTACCCCTCCACTTT.